This TCR beta chain was sequenced during a study of cytomegalovirus exposure and HLA in healthy donors. Study context: From donors who were HLA-typed, an early data release held 81 million or so unique TCRs.

Regarding the study as a whole: It was assumed in the presence/absence analyses that sequencing depth was roughly uniform across donors.

The PCR employed 60 Vbeta primers together with 13 Jbeta primers. Original analysis: Per a later analysis, the number of unique TCR beta chains was roughly 83 million, of which roughly 10 million were shared. Here immunoSEQ multiplex PCR was the method, and the copy in TCRdb shows in-frame clones only, minus some. The DNA was the basis for D and trimming; V, J and clone size are from that table. This sample has around 150,000 clones, with about 79% found just once. A word on this clone: Antigen unknown.

V gave up 8 bases and J gave up 6 bases; unmatched junction bases: 12. This CDR3 has 15 residues. Germline CDR1 reads SNHLY; CDR2 reads FYNNEI. J is TRBJ2-1 and V is TRBV2; TRBD2 aligns across 8 bases. The TCR was taken from a female donor in good health and CMV-seropositive. Sequenced material: PBMCs. The CDR3 DNA follows: TGTGCCAGCGGAAGCGGGACTAGAACAGTCAATGAGCAGTTCTTC. It is translated as CASGSGTRTVNEQFF.